Presented here are 20 T cell receptor beta chains from one specimen sequenced in a study of immune heterogeneity within non-small cell lung tumors. Multiplex PCR was performed with 32 V and 13 J primers, and it amplified TCR beta CDR3. One entry per CDR3 protein results from TCRdb running MiXCR on the multiplex PCR reads. In the table there are tens of thousands of distinct CDR3 sequences, approximately 30% of which are singletons. Template was bulk tumor genomic DNA, 550 to 650 ng per sample. During surgery, several far-apart biopsies were obtained from every primary tumor. Their non-small cell lung cancer was newly diagnosed and untreated, and the patients underwent curative surgery. Input material: lung tumor tissue. Every receptor here comes from a man aged 40-49 years with non-small cell lung cancer.

This clonotype was seen more than once but under ten times. Given a much more abundant clone one base away, this may be a read error. The chain links TRBV27 to TRBJ1-5; weak D call: TRBD1 (6 bases). This CDR3 comprises 14 residues. Looked up from germline, CDR1 is MNHEY and CDR2 is SMNVEV (reference sequence). As DNA, the CDR3 is TGTGCCATCAGTATCCGGGGGCCCAATCAGCCCCAGCATTTT. Protein product: CAISIRGPNQPQHF.

CDR3 DNA sequence: TGCAGTGCTAGTATAGGCGGGAGGGGTATGGGAGATACGCAGTATTTT. Protein sequence: CSASIGGRGMGDTQYF. The chain is built from TRBV20-1 and TRBJ2-3; 9 bases agree with TRBD2. This CDR3 has 16 residues. Germline V gives CDR1 DFQATT, CDR2 SNEGSKA (reference sequence). V lost 3 bases to trimming and J lost 5 bases; unmatched junction nucleotides: 12.

The table lists this clonotype with many counts. The J gene is TRBJ2-7, the V gene TRBV13, with 13 nucleotides matching TRBD2. This CDR3 has 15 residues. J lost 2 bases, V lost 4 bases, and 2 bases had no gene match. CDR1 PRHDT and CDR2 FYEKMQ come from the germline V gene (reference sequence). The CDR3 loop is CASSSGLAGAYEQYF. CDR3 DNA sequence: TGTGCCAGCAGCTCCGGACTAGCGGGAGCCTACGAGCAGTACTTC.

The chain has TRBV6-5 and TRBJ2-2; 8 nucleotides line up with TRBD1. CDR3 size: 16 residues. Germline loops: CDR1 MNHEY, CDR2 SVGAGI. The V gene end was trimmed by 4 bases and the J gene end by 5 bases; junction bases not matched to a gene: 9. This chain's CDR3 is CASSSPRQGSTGELFF. Written as DNA, the CDR3 is TGTGCCAGCAGTTCACCCCGACAGGGGTCGACCGGGGAGCTGTTTTTT.

This clonotype came up many times. The genes are TRBV29-1 and TRBJ2-1; tentatively, D is TRBD2 (6 bases). The CDR3 is made up of 14 amino acids. Germline CDR1 SQVTM, CDR2 ANQGSEA. V was clipped by 2 bases and J by 7 bases, with 15 bases between them. CDR3 sequence: CSVEPPGAMNEQFF. The CDR3 bases are TGCAGCGTTGAACCTCCGGGAGCGATGAATGAGCAGTTCTTC.

This clonotype was observed a handful of times. The chain links TRBV7-2 to TRBJ2-7; 9 bases are a match to TRBD1. This CDR3 contains 15 residues. V lost 3 bases, J lost 4 bases, and 7 bases stayed unmatched. Germline V CDR1 and CDR2: SGHTA, FQGNSA. The CDR3 reads CASSFTGGAQYEQYF. Here the CDR3 DNA reads TGTGCCAGCAGCTTTACAGGGGGCGCACAATACGAGCAGTACTTC. Filled out from reference TRBV7-2 and TRBJ2-7, the complete variable domain reads GAGVSQSPSNKVTEKGKDVELRCDPISGHTALYWYRQSLGQGLEFLIYFQGNSAPDKSGLPSDRFSAERTGGSVSTLTIQRTQQEDSAVYLCASSFTGGAQYEQYFGPGTRLTVT.

This clonotype was detected once. This rearrangement joins TRBV5-4 to TRBJ2-3; no clear D gene. CDR3 length equals 14 residues. V dropped 8 bases and J dropped 7 bases, with 20 bases sitting between them. Germline V CDR1 and CDR2: SGHNT, YYREEE (reference sequence). CDR3: CASTVANLGNTQYF. DNA of the CDR3: TGTGCCAGTACGGTGGCCAACCTGGGAAATACGCAGTATTTT.

On this clonotype: A read error may be the cause here, since a much bigger clone is one base away. The J gene is TRBJ2-3, the V gene TRBV7-9, with a possible D match to TRBD2 (6 bases). The V and J ends lost 3 bases and 2 bases respectively, with 15 bases between them. Germline V lookup: CDR1 SEHNR, CDR2 FQNEAQ (reference sequence). The CDR3 contains 16 residues. The CDR3 loop is CASSFLATPYTDTQYF. CDR3 DNA sequence: TGTGCCAGCAGCTTTCTAGCGACCCCTTACACAGATACGCAGTATTTT.

This clonotype was observed many times. V is TRBV28 and J is TRBJ1-5; 7 nucleotides line up with TRBD1. The V and J ends lost 2 bases and 4 bases, in that order; junction bases with no gene match: 8. The CDR3 loop spans 16 amino acids. In germline, CDR1 is MDHEN, CDR2 SYDVKM. The CDR3 DNA sequence: TGTGCCAGCAGTTTAGGCGCCAGGGGGATTAATCAGCCCCAGCATTTT. It codes for CASSLGARGINQPQHF.

This clonotype was counted ten times or more. V is TRBV13 and J is TRBJ1-1; possible D gene TRBD1, 5 bases. The CDR3 is 12 amino acids. With 7 bases removed from V and 4 bases from J, the gap between germline ends came to 10 bases. CDR1 PRHDT and CDR2 FYEKMQ come from the germline V gene (reference sequence). The CDR3 nucleotides read TGTGCCAGCAACATTGGGACCACTGAAGCTTTCTTT. This gives the protein CASNIGTTEAFF.

A few counts support this clonotype. The rearrangement links TRBV2 to TRBJ1-3; the D is unclear. V was cut by 2 bases and J by 4 bases, with 9 bases left in between. CDR3 size: 14 residues. Per the germline V gene, CDR1 is SNHLY and CDR2 is FYNNEI. The CDR3: CASSEPGAGNTIYF. In nucleotides, the CDR3 is TGTGCCAGCAGTGAACCGGGTGCGGGAAACACCATATATTTT.

The gene calls are TRBV10-1 and TRBJ2-1, with 10 nucleotides matching TRBD2. The CDR3 is 15 amino acids. Germline V gene lookup returns CDR1 WNHNN and CDR2 SYGVQD (reference sequence). V shed 8 bases, J shed 2 bases, and the junction held 6 bases outside the gene matches. The CDR3 DNA follows: TGCGCCAGCTCTCCCCTAGCGGGAGCCTACAATGAGCAGTTCTTC. Translated, it gives CASSPLAGAYNEQFF.

This clonotype has at least ten counts. The rearrangement joins TRBV3-1 to TRBJ2-7; D is unclear. Germline CDR1 is LGHDT and CDR2 is YNNKEL (reference sequence). Trimming removed 0 bases from V and 1 base from J, with 13 bases in between. This CDR3 has 16 amino acids. The CDR3, as DNA: TGTGCCAGCAGCCAAGATTTGGTCGTCGGGTCCTACGAGCAGTACTTC. As protein: CASSQDLVVGSYEQYF.

This clonotype was counted many times. V gene TRBV19 combines with J gene TRBJ2-1; 12 bases align to TRBD2. V gave up 4 bases and J gave up 5 bases; unmatched junction bases: 3. The CDR3 spans 15 residues. The germline V gene has CDR1 LNHDA and CDR2 SQIVND (reference sequence). CDR3 residues: CASSTGLAGDNEQFF. The DNA for the CDR3 is TGTGCCAGTAGTACGGGACTAGCGGGCGACAATGAGCAGTTCTTC.

A few counts support this clonotype. The chain is built from TRBV19 and TRBJ1-6; D possibly corresponds to TRBD1 (5 bases). The CDR3 spans 17 residues. Trimming took off 1 base at V and 4 bases at J, with 14 bases between the two ends. Germline V gene sequence: CDR1 LNHDA, CDR2 SQIVND (reference sequence). CDR3 sequence reads: CASSIGTPGRYNSPLHF. CDR3 DNA: TGTGCCAGTAGTATAGGTACGCCGGGACGGTATAATTCACCCCTCCACTTT.

Details on this clonotype: The final CDR3 position lacks the conserved phenylalanine or tryptophan, pointing to a likely read error. The chain uses TRBV5-1 and TRBJ2-1; D may be TRBD1 (5 bases). CDR3 size: 14 residues. CDR1 is SGHRS and CDR2 is YFSETQ in the germline V gene. V lost 0 bases, J lost 10 bases, and 14 bases lay in between. CDR3 protein: CASSLVAGKNEQFL. CDR3 DNA sequence: TGCGCCAGCAGCTTGGTGGCAGGGAAGAACGAGCAGTTCTTA.

This clonotype was recorded many times. The J gene is TRBJ2-3, the V gene TRBV10-3; 8 nucleotides align to TRBD2. Germline CDR1 and CDR2: ENHRY and SYGVKD. The CDR3 totals 16 residues. V was clipped by 3 bases and J by 5 bases; unmatched bases: 10. The CDR3 DNA follows: TGTGCCATCAGTGAATCGAGCGGGAGACTCAGAGATACGCAGTATTTT. Encoded protein: CAISESSGRLRDTQYF.

In its sample, this clonotype was seen many times. This chain's CDR3 is CASSSRGQLAGNTIYF. Here the CDR3 DNA reads TGTGCCAGCAGCTCCAGGGGGCAATTGGCTGGAAACACCATATATTTT. The genes are TRBV7-6 and TRBJ1-3; TRBD1 aligns across 8 bases. Germline assignment: CDR1 SGHVS and CDR2 FNYEAQ. J lost 2 bases, V lost 4 bases, and 7 bases had no gene match. The CDR3 sequence is 16 residues long.

Points on this clonotype: Just one base apart from a much larger clone, this may be a read error. The chain is built from TRBV19 and TRBJ1-5; TRBD1 aligns across 7 bases. CDR1 and CDR2 (germline): LNHDA, SQIVND (reference sequence). This CDR3 is built from 15 residues. Germline trimming cut 3 bases from V and 4 bases from J; bases unmatched to any gene: 6. The CDR3 region is CASSIRRQGNQPQHF. DNA for the CDR3: TGTGCCAGTAGTATTCGGCGACAGGGTAATCAGCCCCAGCATTTT.

This clonotype was picked up many times. The rearrangement joins TRBV10-3 to TRBJ2-7; 13 bases fit TRBD2. CDR1 ENHRY and CDR2 SYGVKD come from the germline V gene. This CDR3 has 15 residues. V lost 2 bases, J lost 7 bases, and 5 bases stayed unmatched. In DNA form, the CDR3 reads TGTGCCATCAGTGAGGGACTAGCGGGAGCGCGTGAGCAGTACTTC. This codes for CAISEGLAGAREQYF.